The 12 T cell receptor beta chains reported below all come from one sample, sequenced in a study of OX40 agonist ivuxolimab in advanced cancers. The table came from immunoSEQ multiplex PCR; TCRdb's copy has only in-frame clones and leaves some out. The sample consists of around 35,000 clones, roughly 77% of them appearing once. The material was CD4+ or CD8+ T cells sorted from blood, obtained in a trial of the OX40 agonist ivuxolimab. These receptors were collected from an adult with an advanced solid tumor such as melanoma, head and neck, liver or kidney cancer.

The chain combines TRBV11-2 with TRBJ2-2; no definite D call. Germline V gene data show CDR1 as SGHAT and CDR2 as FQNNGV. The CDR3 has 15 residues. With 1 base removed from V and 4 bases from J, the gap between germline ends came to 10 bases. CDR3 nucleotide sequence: TGTGCCAGCAGCTTAGCGCCCAGGCTCACCGGGGAGCTGTTTTTT. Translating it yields CASSLAPRLTGELFF.

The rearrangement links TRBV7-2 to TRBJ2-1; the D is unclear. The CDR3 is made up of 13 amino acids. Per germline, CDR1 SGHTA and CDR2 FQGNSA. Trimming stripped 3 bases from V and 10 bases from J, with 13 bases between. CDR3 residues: CASSLKMGSEQFF. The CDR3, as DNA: TGTGCCAGCAGCTTGAAAATGGGTTCGGAGCAGTTCTTC.

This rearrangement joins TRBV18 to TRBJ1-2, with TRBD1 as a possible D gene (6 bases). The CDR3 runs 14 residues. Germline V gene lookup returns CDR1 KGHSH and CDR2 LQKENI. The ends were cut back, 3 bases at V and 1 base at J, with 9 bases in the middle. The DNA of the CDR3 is TGTGCCAGCTCACCGGGACAAAATAACTATGGCTACACCTTC. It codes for CASSPGQNNYGYTF.

Here the CDR3 reads CASRPRTANYGYTF. CDR3 in DNA: TGTGCCAGCCGCCCCCGGACAGCAAACTATGGCTACACCTTC. The chain joins TRBV27 to TRBJ1-2; tentative D call: TRBD1 (6 bases). Germline lookup yields CDR1 MNHEY and CDR2 SMNVEV (reference sequence). This CDR3 comprises 14 residues. The V and J ends lost 8 bases and 2 bases respectively, with 15 bases between them.

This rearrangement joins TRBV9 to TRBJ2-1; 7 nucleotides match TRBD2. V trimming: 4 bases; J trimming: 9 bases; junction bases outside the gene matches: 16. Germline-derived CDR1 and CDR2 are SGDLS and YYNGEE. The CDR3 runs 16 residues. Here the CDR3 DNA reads TGTGCCAGCAGCCCTTGGGAGGGAGAGGGGTCCCGTGAGCAGTTCTTC. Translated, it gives CASSPWEGEGSREQFF.

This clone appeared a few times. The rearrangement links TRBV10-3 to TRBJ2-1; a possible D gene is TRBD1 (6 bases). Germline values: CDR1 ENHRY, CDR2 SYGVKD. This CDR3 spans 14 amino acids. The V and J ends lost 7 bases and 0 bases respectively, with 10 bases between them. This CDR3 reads CAIMRGGSYNEQFF. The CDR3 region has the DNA TGTGCCATCATGAGAGGGGGCTCCTACAATGAGCAGTTCTTC.

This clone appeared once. CDR3 nucleotides: TGTGCCAGCTCCTGGAGGGGTCGTACTGAAGCTTTCTTT. Encoded protein: CASSWRGRTEAFF. This rearrangement joins TRBV14 to TRBJ1-1; the D gene is possibly TRBD1 (5 bases). Trimming took 8 bases from V and 5 from J, leaving 15 bases between them. CDR3 length: 13 amino acids. The germline CDR1 and CDR2 sequences are SGHDN and FVKESK.

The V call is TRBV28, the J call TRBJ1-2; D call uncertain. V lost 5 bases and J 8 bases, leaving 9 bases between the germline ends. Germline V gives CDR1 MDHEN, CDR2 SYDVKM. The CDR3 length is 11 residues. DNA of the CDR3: TGTGCCAGCAGTGCCACCTGGGGCTACACCTTC. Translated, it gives CASSATWGYTF.

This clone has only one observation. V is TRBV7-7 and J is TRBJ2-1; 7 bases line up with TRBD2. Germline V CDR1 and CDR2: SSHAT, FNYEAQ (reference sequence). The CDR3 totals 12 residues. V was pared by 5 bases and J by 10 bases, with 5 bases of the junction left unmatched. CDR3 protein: CASSTGLGEQFF. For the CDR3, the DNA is TGTGCCAGCAGCACTGGACTAGGCGAGCAGTTCTTC.

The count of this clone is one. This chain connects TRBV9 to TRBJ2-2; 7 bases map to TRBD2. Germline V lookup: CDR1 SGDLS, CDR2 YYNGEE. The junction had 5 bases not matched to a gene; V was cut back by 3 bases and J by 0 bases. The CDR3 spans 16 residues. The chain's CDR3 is CASSAVAGANTGELFF. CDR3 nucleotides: TGTGCCAGCAGCGCGGTAGCGGGTGCGAACACCGGGGAGCTGTTTTTT.

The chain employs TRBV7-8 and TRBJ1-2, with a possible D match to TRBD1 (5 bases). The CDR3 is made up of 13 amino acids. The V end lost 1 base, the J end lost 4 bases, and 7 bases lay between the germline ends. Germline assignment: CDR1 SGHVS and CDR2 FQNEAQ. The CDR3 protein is CASSLGGAYGYTF. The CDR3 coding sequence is TGTGCCAGCAGCTTAGGAGGGGCCTATGGCTACACCTTC. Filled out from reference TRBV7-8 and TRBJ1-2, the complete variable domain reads GAGVSQSPRYKVAKRGQDVALRCDPISGHVSLFWYQQALGQGPEFLTYFQNEAQLDKSGLPSDRFFAERPEGSVSTLKIQRTQQEDSAVYLCASSLGGAYGYTFGSGTRLTVV.

CDR3 sequence (DNA): TGCGCCAGCTGTCCGACTAGCGGATCCTACGAGCAGTACTTC. Amino acids: CASCPTSGSYEQYF. V is TRBV5-1 and J is TRBJ2-7, with 9 bases fitting TRBD2. The CDR3 runs 14 residues. J lost 1 base, V lost 7 bases, and 6 bases had no gene match. Germline CDR1 reads SGHRS; CDR2 reads YFSETQ.